These 9 T cell receptor beta chains came from one sample sequenced in a study of T-cell memory formation after mild COVID-19. TCRdb used MiXCR to reprocess the 5' RACE reads, holding one entry per CDR3 protein. Among over 120,000 distinct CDR3 sequences listed, 15% to 20% were seen once. Sequenced sample: PBMCs or a T cell subset sorted from them (not recorded which). The source is an adult woman who had mild COVID-19 (a few samples of this study predate the infection). Cell type and time point are not known.

This clonotype was seen a few times. The V gene is TRBV6-1, the J gene TRBJ2-5; perhaps TRBD2 as D (5 bases). This CDR3 region has 13 residues. The V and J ends lost 8 bases and 5 bases respectively, with 15 bases between them. The germline V gene has CDR1 MNHNS and CDR2 SASEGT. The CDR3 here is CASRRGWRETQYF. The DNA of the CDR3 is TGTGCCAGCCGACGAGGGTGGAGGGAGACCCAGTACTTC.

This clonotype was observed a handful of times. CDR3 residues: CASSRIGQGYGYTF. The CDR3 coding sequence is TGTGCCAGCTCACGAATTGGACAGGGCTATGGCTACACCTTC. This chain connects TRBV18 to TRBJ1-2; 8 bases fit TRBD1. The CDR3 is 14 residues long. Germline CDR1 is KGHSH and CDR2 is LQKENI. V trimming: 4 bases; J trimming: 4 bases; junction bases outside the gene matches: 5.

The chain carries TRBV5-1 and TRBJ1-5, with D perhaps TRBD1 (5 bases). The length of the CDR3 is 15 residues. V gave up 0 bases and J gave up 4 bases, with 11 bases separating them. Germline assignment: CDR1 SGHRS and CDR2 YFSETQ. The CDR3 sequence: CASSLDGGCNQPQHF. The CDR3 nucleotides read TGCGCCAGCAGCTTGGATGGGGGGTGTAATCAGCCCCAGCATTTT.

This clonotype came up a few times. This chain connects TRBV4-2 to TRBJ2-1; a possible D gene is TRBD1 (6 bases). Trimming removed 0 bases from V and 5 bases from J, with 14 bases in between. CDR1 and CDR2 from the germline V gene are LGHNA and YNFKEQ. The CDR3 loop spans 16 amino acids. The CDR3 reads CASSQDWGDRNNEQFF. DNA for the CDR3: TGTGCCAGCAGCCAAGATTGGGGCGACAGGAACAATGAGCAGTTCTTC.

The J gene is TRBJ2-7, the V gene TRBV12-3 or TRBV12-4; D unclear. The CDR3 extends over 13 amino acids. V lost 5 bases, J lost 3 bases, and 11 bases lay in between. CDR3 residues: CASSGTEFYEQYF. The CDR3 coding sequence is TGTGCCAGCAGTGGAACCGAGTTCTACGAGCAGTACTTC.

This clonotype was found many times. The chain uses TRBV6-5 and TRBJ2-1; no firm D call. V lost 3 bases to trimming and J lost 0 bases, with 9 bases between them. CDR1 is MNHEY, CDR2 SVGAGI, per germline. This CDR3 has 15 amino acids. CDR3 sequence (DNA): TGTGCCAGCAGTTATCACCCGAGCTCCTACAATGAGCAGTTCTTC. Translating gives CASSYHPSSYNEQFF.

The gene calls are TRBV6-2 or TRBV6-3 and TRBJ2-7; a weak D match, TRBD1 (5 bases). CDR3 length equals 15 residues. V dropped 0 bases and J dropped 6 bases, with 15 bases sitting between them. Per germline, CDR1 MNHEY and CDR2 SVGEGT. The DNA of the CDR3 is TGTGCCAGCAGTTACTCACAGGTACGGACCGGCGAGCAGTACTTC. This gives the protein CASSYSQVRTGEQYF.

This clonotype showed up just a few times. This sequence joins TRBV4-3 and TRBJ1-5; no reliable D call. V lost 3 bases and J lost 0, with 9 bases in between. Germline CDR1 LGHNA, CDR2 YSLEER. The CDR3 runs to 15 residues. CDR3 nucleotides: TGCGCCAGCAGCCAGGGCACATCTAGCAATCAGCCCCAGCATTTT. Translating it yields CASSQGTSSNQPQHF.

The chain recombines TRBV7-2 with TRBJ2-2; D remains ambiguous. This CDR3 is built from 16 residues. The V end lost 5 bases, the J end lost 4 bases, and 17 bases lay between the germline ends. Germline loops: CDR1 SGHTA, CDR2 FQGNSA. In nucleotides, the CDR3 is TGTGCCAGCAGCCAAATTCGCCTTCGTAGCACCGGGGAGCTGTTTTTT. It codes for CASSQIRLRSTGELFF. The full variable domain, completed using reference TRBV7-2 and TRBJ2-2, is GAGVSQSPSNKVTEKGKDVELRCDPISGHTALYWYRQSLGQGLEFLIYFQGNSAPDKSGLPSDRFSAERTGGSVSTLTIQRTQQEDSAVYLCASSQIRLRSTGELFFGEGSRLTVL.